This TCR beta chain was recovered during a study of blood T cell repertoires in COVID-19. Study context: COVID-19 samples from acute and convalescent phases originated in the United States, Italy and Spain. PBMCs, B-cell-depleted T cells, or T cells provided the cDNA or gDNA that made up the material.

Authors' data handling: Nucleated cell counts were estimated from reference gene primer amplification. Only in-frame clones appear in the TCRdb table, and some are missing; sequencing was by immunoSEQ multiplex PCR. Clone size and the V and J calls come from that table; the DNA yielded D and trimming. The table lists 50,000 to 65,000 clones, about four fifths of them singletons. The table lists this clone with a count of one. The material sequenced was peripheral blood. The clonotype originates from a woman between 50 and 59 years old with active or convalescent COVID-19.

The CDR3 here is CASIPVAGGYNEQFF. The CDR3 DNA is TGTGCCAGCATCCCGGTGGCGGGGGGGTACAATGAGCAGTTCTTC. The V gene is TRBV7-2, the J gene TRBJ2-1; TRBD2 matches 9 bases. The germline gives CDR1 SGHTA, CDR2 FQGNSA. The CDR3 is 15 residues long. Trimming took 7 bases from V and 4 from J; bases not matched to a gene: 8.